This T cell receptor (beta chain) was identified in a study of early T cells in non-severe SARS-CoV-2 infection. Study-wide background: Sequencing input comprised bulk RNA from unsorted whole blood; chain pairing was not available.

The table lists this clonotype with many counts. TCRdb analysed the 5' RACE reads with MiXCR anew, one entry per CDR3 protein. Among fewer than 40,000 distinct CDR3 sequences listed, around 4% were seen once. Germline V gives CDR1 MNHEY, CDR2 SVGAGI. V shed 8 bases, J shed 2 bases, and the junction held 8 bases outside the gene matches. The CDR3 consists of 14 residues. The sample was whole blood. The clonotype comes from an adult who was a healthcare worker with PCR-confirmed SARS-CoV-2 infection or an uninfected control (not recorded which). This chain uses TRBV6-5 with TRBJ1-2; 7 nucleotides match TRBD1. As DNA, the CDR3 is TGTGCCAGCGGTTCCCCGGACAGGAACTATGGCTACACCTTC. Its translation: CASGSPDRNYGYTF.